Listed here are 23 T cell receptor beta chains from one sample, sequenced in a study of T cell responses to AZD1222 COVID-19 vaccine. TCRdb keeps only in-frame clones here, not all; method: immunoSEQ multiplex PCR. Altogether 100,000 to 150,000 clones are present, over 90% being singletons, with the ten largest covering 1.5% to 2%. The input for sequencing was peripheral blood, taken on day 0 of AZD1222 vaccination. The receptors were sampled from an adult in good health.

The chain has TRBV4-2 and TRBJ1-1; D remains ambiguous. V was cut by 0 bases and J by 1 base, with 6 bases left in between. The CDR3 sequence is 14 residues long. In germline, CDR1 is LGHNA, CDR2 YNFKEQ. The DNA of the CDR3 is TGTGCCAGCAGCCAAGATACCGGGAACACTGAAGCTTTCTTT. This translates into CASSQDTGNTEAFF.

The chain carries TRBV5-1 and TRBJ2-7; 9 bases align to TRBD1. Germline CDR1 SGHRS, CDR2 YFSETQ. The CDR3 consists of 14 residues. The trim removed 4 bases at V and 4 bases at J, leaving 6 bases unmatched. CDR3 amino acids: CASSKGQGGYEQYF. The CDR3 DNA sequence: TGCGCCAGCAGCAAGGGACAGGGTGGTTACGAGCAGTACTTC.

The J gene is TRBJ2-1, the V gene TRBV12-5, with D tentatively TRBD1 or TRBD2 (5 bases each). In germline, CDR1 is LGHNT, CDR2 FRNRAP. The CDR3 totals 16 residues. The V gene lost 4 bases and the J gene lost 0 bases, with 13 bases spanning the gap. The CDR3 sequence is CASGSAPGASYNEQFF. The CDR3 bases are TGTGCTAGTGGTTCGGCCCCCGGGGCCTCCTACAATGAGCAGTTCTTC.

Notes on this clone: Its ends do not fully match the called genes, so a read error is possible. This sequence joins TRBV29-1 and TRBJ2-6; D may be TRBD1 (5 bases). CDR1 is SQVTM and CDR2 is ANQGSEA in the germline V gene. CDR3 length equals 14 residues. CDR3 region: CSALDNSGANILTF. CDR3 nucleotide sequence: TGCAGCGCTCTCGACAACTCTGGGGCCAACATCCTGACTTTC.

This chain connects TRBV27 to TRBJ1-1, with TRBD1 as a possible D gene (5 bases). With 4 bases removed from V and 3 bases from J, the gap between germline ends came to 12 bases. This CDR3 has 14 amino acids. CDR1 is MNHEY, CDR2 SMNVEV, per germline (reference sequence). The CDR3 sequence is CASSSPGGYTEAFF. CDR3 bases: TGTGCCAGCAGTTCCCCGGGGGGGTACACTGAAGCTTTCTTT.

The chain employs TRBV19 and TRBJ1-4, with 7 bases matching TRBD1. The CDR3 runs to 15 residues. V was clipped by 6 bases and J by 4 bases; unmatched bases: 8. Per germline, CDR1 LNHDA and CDR2 SQIVND (reference sequence). The CDR3 loop is CASRIPGQNNEKLFF. CDR3 sequence (DNA): TGTGCCAGTAGGATACCGGGACAGAATAATGAAAAACTGTTTTTT.

This rearrangement joins TRBV5-4 to TRBJ2-5; D uncertain. The V end lost 4 bases, the J end lost 7 bases, and 11 bases lay between the germline ends. This CDR3 has 12 residues. Germline V gene lookup returns CDR1 SGHNT and CDR2 YYREEE (reference sequence). The CDR3 DNA is TGTGCCAGCAGCCCCCCGGGCGGGACCCAGTACTTC. It yields the protein CASSPPGGTQYF.

V gene TRBV4-3 combines with J gene TRBJ1-4; D is unresolved. The CDR3 sequence is 14 residues long. V was pared by 3 bases and J by 8 bases, with 13 bases between. The germline gives CDR1 LGHNA, CDR2 YSLEER. The CDR3 protein is CASSHGRNLEKLFF. The DNA for the CDR3 is TGCGCCAGCAGCCACGGACGGAATCTGGAAAAACTGTTTTTT.

The CDR3 spells CASGQGVRTQYF. CDR3 DNA sequence: TGTGCCAGTGGACAGGGGGTGCGTACGCAGTATTTT. The J gene is TRBJ2-3, the V gene TRBV12-3 or TRBV12-4, with 10 positions matching TRBD1. The CDR3 has 12 residues. The trim removed 9 bases at V and 8 bases at J, leaving 5 bases unmatched.

This chain links TRBV6-2 or TRBV6-3 with TRBJ1-2; D not resolved. Germline V gene lookup returns CDR1 MNHEY and CDR2 SVGEGT. V was shortened by 6 bases and J by 2 bases, with 13 bases between the two germline ends. This CDR3 spans 14 amino acids. CDR3 protein: CASSETGKNYGYTF. The CDR3 DNA sequence: TGTGCCAGCAGCGAAACCGGGAAAAACTATGGCTACACCTTC.

The genes are TRBV28 and TRBJ1-5; D remains unclear. With 2 bases removed from V and 7 bases from J, the gap between germline ends came to 21 bases. The CDR3 consists of 17 residues. Germline V lookup: CDR1 MDHEN, CDR2 SYDVKM. In DNA form, the CDR3 reads TGTGCCAGCAGTTTACCCGGCGTGGGCAGGAGCGGGCAGCCCCAGCATTTT. Translation gives CASSLPGVGRSGQPQHF.

The rearrangement links TRBV3-1 (or the pseudogene TRBV3-2) to TRBJ1-5, with unresolved D. The germline V and J ends were trimmed by 0 bases and 0 bases, with 3 bases remaining between them. Per the germline V gene, CDR1 is LGHDT and CDR2 is YNNKEL (reference sequence). This CDR3 has 14 residues. As DNA, the CDR3 is TGTGCCAGCAGCCAAGATCATAGCAATCAGCCCCAGCATTTT. Translation gives CASSQDHSNQPQHF.

The chain couples TRBV18 to TRBJ2-1; 12 positions agree with TRBD2. The CDR3 runs to 16 residues. Germline CDR1 is KGHSH and CDR2 is LQKENI. V lost 3 bases, J lost 5 bases, and 5 bases stayed unmatched. CDR3 region: CASSPLAGGHNNEQFF. DNA of the CDR3: TGTGCCAGCTCACCTCTAGCGGGGGGGCACAACAATGAGCAGTTCTTC.

This chain links TRBV6-5 with TRBJ2-5; D gene ambiguous. Germline CDR1 is MNHEY and CDR2 is SVGAGI. With 4 bases removed from V and 2 bases from J, the gap between germline ends came to 8 bases. CDR3 size: 13 residues. CDR3 in amino acids: CASSFDKQETQYF. The DNA of the CDR3 is TGTGCCAGCAGTTTCGACAAACAAGAGACCCAGTACTTC.

This rearrangement joins TRBV4-3 to TRBJ2-7; D may be TRBD1 or TRBD2 (5 bases each). Germline CDR1 is LGHNA and CDR2 is YSLEER. This CDR3 has 13 amino acids. The ends were cut back, 0 bases at V and 8 bases at J, with 11 bases in the middle. CDR3 bases: TGCGCCAGCAGCCAAGATGGGTCGGGACAGCAGTACTTC. This sequence encodes CASSQDGSGQQYF.

The chain recombines TRBV19 with TRBJ1-5, with 9 bases lining up with TRBD1. Germline V CDR1 and CDR2: LNHDA, SQIVND (reference sequence). The CDR3 extends over 16 amino acids. After removal of 5 bases from V and 4 bases from J, the junction contained 9 bases not matched to a gene. CDR3 region: CASSANDRGLNQPQHF. CDR3 DNA: TGTGCCAGTAGTGCCAACGACAGGGGGTTGAATCAGCCCCAGCATTTT.

The chain recombines TRBV6-1 with TRBJ1-5; D not certain. Germline lookup yields CDR1 MNHNS and CDR2 SASEGT. The CDR3 is 14 residues long. The V end lost 1 base, the J end lost 4 bases, and 8 bases lay between the germline ends. CDR3: CASSEVGVNQPQHF. CDR3 coding DNA: TGTGCCAGCAGTGAAGTAGGCGTTAATCAGCCCCAGCATTTT.

The V call is TRBV7-2, the J call TRBJ2-1; 8 bases are a match to TRBD2. This CDR3 comprises 16 residues. V shed 4 bases and J 9 bases; nucleotides not matched to a gene: 14. Germline CDR1 reads SGHTA; CDR2 reads FQGNSA. The CDR3 DNA follows: TGTGCCAGCAGCTCGACTACAATGACCGGACTAGCTGAGCAGTTCTTC. This sequence encodes CASSSTTMTGLAEQFF.

This chain connects TRBV6-4 to TRBJ2-3, with 11 bases matching TRBD1. This CDR3 spans 14 amino acids. Per the germline V gene, CDR1 is MRHNA and CDR2 is SNTAGT. V dropped 4 bases and J dropped 4; count of bases not matched to a gene: 1. CDR3 DNA: TGTGCCAGCAGTGGGACAGGGGGCGCAGATACGCAGTATTTT. Residues: CASSGTGGADTQYF.

The chain employs TRBV24-1 and TRBJ2-3, with 7 bases fitting TRBD2. Germline CDR1 and CDR2: KGHDR and SFDVKD. This CDR3 comprises 14 residues. The V gene end was trimmed by 0 bases and the J gene end by 6 bases; junction bases not matched to a gene: 2. CDR3 nucleotides: TGTGCCACCAGTGATTTGCGGGGGGTTGATACGCAGTATTTT. Its translation is CATSDLRGVDTQYF.

Turning to this clone: The sample holds other DNA sequences that translate to the same CDR3. J is TRBJ2-7 and V is TRBV9; D is possibly TRBD1 (6 bases). Germline CDR1 SGDLS, CDR2 YYNGEE. This CDR3 is 14 amino acids long. V was clipped by 2 bases and J by 0 bases, with 9 bases between them. CDR3 in DNA: TGTGCCAGCAGCGTCGGACAGAGCTCCTACGAGCAGTACTTC. It is translated as CASSVGQSSYEQYF.

The chain employs TRBV12-3 or TRBV12-4 and TRBJ1-2; D gene uncertain. This CDR3 is 13 amino acids long. Between the trimmed V and J ends, which lost 3 bases and 2 bases, there was a span of 7 bases. The DNA of the CDR3 is TGTGCCAGCAGTTTTCGGACGAACTATGGCTACACCTTC. Translating gives CASSFRTNYGYTF.

The V gene is TRBV2, the J gene TRBJ1-3; D is perhaps TRBD1 (5 bases). Trimming stripped 5 bases from V and 4 bases from J, with 15 bases between. The length of the CDR3 is 15 residues. Germline loops: CDR1 SNHLY, CDR2 FYNNEI. DNA of the CDR3: TGTGCCAGCAGTCTCCAAACAGGTCGAGGAAACACCATATATTTT. It codes for CASSLQTGRGNTIYF.